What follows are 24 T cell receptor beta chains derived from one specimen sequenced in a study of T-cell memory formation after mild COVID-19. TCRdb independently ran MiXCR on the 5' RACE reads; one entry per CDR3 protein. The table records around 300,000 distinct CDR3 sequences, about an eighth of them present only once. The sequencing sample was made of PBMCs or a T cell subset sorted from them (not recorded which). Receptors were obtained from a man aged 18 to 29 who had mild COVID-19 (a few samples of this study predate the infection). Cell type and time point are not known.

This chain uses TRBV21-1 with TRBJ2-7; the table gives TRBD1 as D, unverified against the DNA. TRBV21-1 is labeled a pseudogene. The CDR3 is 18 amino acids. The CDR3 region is CASSNRGSSISRYYEQYV. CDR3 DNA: TGTGCCAGCAGCAACCGGGGCAGTTCTATAAGTCGCTACTACGAGCAGTACGTC.

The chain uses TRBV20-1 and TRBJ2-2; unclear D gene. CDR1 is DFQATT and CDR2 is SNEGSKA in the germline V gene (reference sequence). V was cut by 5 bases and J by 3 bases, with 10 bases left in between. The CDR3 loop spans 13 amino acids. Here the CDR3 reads CSAPEPYTGELFF. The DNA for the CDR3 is TGCAGTGCTCCCGAGCCGTACACCGGGGAGCTGTTTTTT.

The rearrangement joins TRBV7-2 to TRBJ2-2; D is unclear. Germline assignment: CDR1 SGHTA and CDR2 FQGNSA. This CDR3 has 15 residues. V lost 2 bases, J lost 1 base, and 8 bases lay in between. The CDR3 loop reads CASSLWSKNTGELFF. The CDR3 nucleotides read TGTGCCAGCAGCTTATGGTCCAAGAACACCGGGGAGCTGTTTTTT. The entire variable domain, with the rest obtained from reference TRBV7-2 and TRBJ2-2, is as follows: GAGVSQSPSNKVTEKGKDVELRCDPISGHTALYWYRQSLGQGLEFLIYFQGNSAPDKSGLPSDRFSAERTGGSVSTLTIQRTQQEDSAVYLCASSLWSKNTGELFFGEGSRLTVL.

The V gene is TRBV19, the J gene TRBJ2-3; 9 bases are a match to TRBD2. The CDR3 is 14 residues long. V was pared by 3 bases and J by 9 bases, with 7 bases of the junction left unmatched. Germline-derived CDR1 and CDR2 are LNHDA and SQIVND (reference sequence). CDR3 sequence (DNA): TGTGCCAGTAGTATCGCGGGGGGGCCGGGGACGCAGTATTTT. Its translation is CASSIAGGPGTQYF.

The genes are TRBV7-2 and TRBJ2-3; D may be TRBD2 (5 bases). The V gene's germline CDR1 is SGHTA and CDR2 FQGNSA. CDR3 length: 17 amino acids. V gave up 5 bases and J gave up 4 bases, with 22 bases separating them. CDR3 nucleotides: TGTGCCAGCAGCACCTTGGGGAGTCTGAACTTTCCAGATACGCAGTATTTT. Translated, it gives CASSTLGSLNFPDTQYF.

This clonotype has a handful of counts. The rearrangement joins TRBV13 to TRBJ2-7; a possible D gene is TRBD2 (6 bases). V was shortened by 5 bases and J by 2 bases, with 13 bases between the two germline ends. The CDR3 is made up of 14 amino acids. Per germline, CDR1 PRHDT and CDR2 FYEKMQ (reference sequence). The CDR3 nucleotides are TGTGCCAGCAGCAACGGGACTTCAGCCTACGAGCAGTACGTC. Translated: CASSNGTSAYEQYV.

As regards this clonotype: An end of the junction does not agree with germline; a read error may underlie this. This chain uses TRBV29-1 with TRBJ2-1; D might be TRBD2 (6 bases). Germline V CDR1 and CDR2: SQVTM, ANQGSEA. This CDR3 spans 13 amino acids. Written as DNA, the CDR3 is TGCAGCGTCGCCGGGCCCCGGGGGAGTGAGAAGTTCTTC. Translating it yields CSVAGPRGSEKFF.

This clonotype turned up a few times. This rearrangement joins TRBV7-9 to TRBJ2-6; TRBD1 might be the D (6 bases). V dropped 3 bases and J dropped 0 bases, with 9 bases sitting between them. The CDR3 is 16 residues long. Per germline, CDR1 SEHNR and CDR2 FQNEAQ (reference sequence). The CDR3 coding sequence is TGTGCCAGCAGCTTCGGACAGTTCTCTGGGGCCAACGTCCTGACTTTC. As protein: CASSFGQFSGANVLTF. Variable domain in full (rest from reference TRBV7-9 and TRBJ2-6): DTGVSQNPRHKITKRGQNVTFRCDPISEHNRLYWYRQTLGQGPEFLTYFQNEAQLEKSRLLSDRFSAERPKGSFSTLEIQRTEQGDSAMYLCASSFGQFSGANVLTFGAGSRLTVL.

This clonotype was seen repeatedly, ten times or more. This CDR3 is CASSYSSLTYEQYF. The CDR3 region has the DNA TGTGCCAGCAGTTACTCGTCCCTTACCTACGAGCAGTACTTC. The chain uses TRBV6-6 and TRBJ2-7; D call uncertain. CDR1 and CDR2 from the germline V gene are MNHNY and SVGAGI (reference sequence). The CDR3 extends over 14 amino acids. V shed 0 bases and J shed 2 bases, with 8 bases lying between them.

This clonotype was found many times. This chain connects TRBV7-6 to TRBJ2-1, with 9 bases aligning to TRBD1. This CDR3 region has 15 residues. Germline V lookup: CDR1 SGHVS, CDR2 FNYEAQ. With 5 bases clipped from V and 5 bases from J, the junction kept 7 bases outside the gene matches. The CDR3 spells CASSLRGQGDNEQFF. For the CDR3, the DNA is TGTGCCAGCAGCCTACGGGGACAGGGCGACAATGAGCAGTTCTTC.

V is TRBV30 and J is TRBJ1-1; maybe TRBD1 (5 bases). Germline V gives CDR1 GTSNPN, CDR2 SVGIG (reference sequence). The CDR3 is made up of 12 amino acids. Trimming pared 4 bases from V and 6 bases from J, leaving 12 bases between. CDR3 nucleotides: TGTGCCTGGAAAAGGGGATTGTCTGAAGCTTTCTTT. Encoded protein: CAWKRGLSEAFF.

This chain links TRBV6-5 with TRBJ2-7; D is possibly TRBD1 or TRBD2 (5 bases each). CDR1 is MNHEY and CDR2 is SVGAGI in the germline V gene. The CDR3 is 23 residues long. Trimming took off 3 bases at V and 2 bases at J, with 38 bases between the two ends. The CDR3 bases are TGTGCCAGCAGTTATGACAACCCCACTTCCCGTTTCTTACGGGACGGGGACCCCTACGAGCAGTACTTC. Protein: CASSYDNPTSRFLRDGDPYEQYF.

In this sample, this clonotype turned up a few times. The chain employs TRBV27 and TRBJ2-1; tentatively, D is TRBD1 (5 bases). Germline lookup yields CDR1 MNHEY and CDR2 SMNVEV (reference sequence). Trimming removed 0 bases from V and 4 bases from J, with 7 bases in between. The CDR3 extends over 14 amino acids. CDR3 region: CASSLSPGYNEQFF. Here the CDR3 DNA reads TGTGCCAGCAGTTTATCGCCAGGGTACAATGAGCAGTTCTTC.

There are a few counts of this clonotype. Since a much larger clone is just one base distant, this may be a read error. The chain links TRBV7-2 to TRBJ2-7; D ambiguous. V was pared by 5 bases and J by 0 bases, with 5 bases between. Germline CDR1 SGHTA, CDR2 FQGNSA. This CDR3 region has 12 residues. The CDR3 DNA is TGTGCCAGCAGCCCCCCCTCCTACGAGCAGTACTTC. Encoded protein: CASSPPSYEQYF.

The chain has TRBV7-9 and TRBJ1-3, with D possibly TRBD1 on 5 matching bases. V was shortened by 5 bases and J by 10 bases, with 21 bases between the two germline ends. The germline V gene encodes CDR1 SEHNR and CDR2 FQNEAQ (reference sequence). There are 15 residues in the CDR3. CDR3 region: CASSLAAGKLGTIYF. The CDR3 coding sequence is TGTGCCAGCAGCCTCGCCGCAGGGAAGCTGGGGACCATATATTTT.

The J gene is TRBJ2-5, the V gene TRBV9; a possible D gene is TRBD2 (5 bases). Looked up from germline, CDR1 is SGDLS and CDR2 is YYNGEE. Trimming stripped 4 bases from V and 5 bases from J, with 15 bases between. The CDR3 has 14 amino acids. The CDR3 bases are TGTGCCAGCAGCCCTGTCCGGGGTATCGAGACCCAGTACTTC. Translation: CASSPVRGIETQYF.

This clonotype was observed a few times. The CDR3 sequence is CASSEAGGGYEKLFF. The DNA for the CDR3 is TGTGCCAGCAGTGAAGCAGGAGGGGGCTATGAAAAACTGTTTTTT. This chain connects TRBV2 to TRBJ1-4; 7 bases are shared with TRBD1. The CDR3 length is 15 residues. CDR1 is SNHLY, CDR2 FYNNEI, per germline. Unmatched junction bases numbered 4, after V lost 0 bases and J lost 6 bases.

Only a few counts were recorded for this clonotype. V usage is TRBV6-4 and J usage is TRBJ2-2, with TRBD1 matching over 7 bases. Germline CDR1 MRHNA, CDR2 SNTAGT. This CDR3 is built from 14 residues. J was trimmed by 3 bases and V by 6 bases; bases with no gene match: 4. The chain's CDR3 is CASSSTGHTGELFF. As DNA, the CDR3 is TGTGCCAGCAGCTCGACAGGGCACACCGGGGAGCTGTTTTTT.

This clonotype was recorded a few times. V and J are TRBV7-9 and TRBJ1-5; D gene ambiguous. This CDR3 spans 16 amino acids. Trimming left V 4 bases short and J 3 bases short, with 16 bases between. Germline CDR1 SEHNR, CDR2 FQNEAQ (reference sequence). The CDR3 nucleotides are TGTGCCAGCAGCTCCACCGGGCCGTCCCTCAATCAGCCCCAGCATTTT. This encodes CASSSTGPSLNQPQHF.

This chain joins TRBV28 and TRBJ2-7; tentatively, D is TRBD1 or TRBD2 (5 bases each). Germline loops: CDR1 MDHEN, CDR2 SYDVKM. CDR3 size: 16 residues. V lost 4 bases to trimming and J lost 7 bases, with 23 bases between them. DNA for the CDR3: TGTGCCAGCAGTTCCCCAAGGGACGGCGGCGTTTGGGAGCAGTACGTC. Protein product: CASSSPRDGGVWEQYV.

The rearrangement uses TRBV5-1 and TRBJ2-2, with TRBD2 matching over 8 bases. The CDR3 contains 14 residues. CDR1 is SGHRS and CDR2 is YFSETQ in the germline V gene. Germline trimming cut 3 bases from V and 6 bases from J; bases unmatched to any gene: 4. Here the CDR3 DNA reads TGCGCCAGCAGCTCGGGACTAGGCTCCGGGGAGCTGTTTTTT. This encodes CASSSGLGSGELFF.

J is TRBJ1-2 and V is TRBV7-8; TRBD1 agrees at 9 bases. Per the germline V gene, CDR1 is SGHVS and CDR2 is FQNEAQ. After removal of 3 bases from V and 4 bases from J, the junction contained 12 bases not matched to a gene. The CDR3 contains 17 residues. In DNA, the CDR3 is TGTGCCAGCAGCTTCCGGGACAGGGCTCAGATACCCTATGGCTACACCTTC. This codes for CASSFRDRAQIPYGYTF.

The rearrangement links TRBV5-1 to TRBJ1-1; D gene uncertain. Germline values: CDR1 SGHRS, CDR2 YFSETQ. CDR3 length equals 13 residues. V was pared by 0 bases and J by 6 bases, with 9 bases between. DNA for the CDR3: TGCGCCAGCAGCTTGGAATATTTATCTGAAGCTTTCTTT. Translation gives CASSLEYLSEAFF.

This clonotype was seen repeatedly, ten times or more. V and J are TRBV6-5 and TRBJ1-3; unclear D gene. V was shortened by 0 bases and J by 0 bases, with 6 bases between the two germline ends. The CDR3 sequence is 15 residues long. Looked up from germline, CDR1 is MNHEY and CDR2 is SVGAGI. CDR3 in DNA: TGTGCCAGCAGTTACTCCGTTTACTCTGGAAACACCATATATTTT. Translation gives CASSYSVYSGNTIYF.